This T cell receptor beta chain was captured in a study of blood T cell repertoires in COVID-19. The data were produced by immunoSEQ multiplex PCR, yet TCRdb's version contains in-frame clones alone and is incomplete. In the table there are 160,000 or so clones, roughly 90% of which are singletons. CDR3 size: 16 residues. Germline V gene sequence: CDR1 LGHDT, CDR2 YNNKEL (reference sequence). The ends were cut back, 5 bases at V and 8 bases at J, with 22 bases in the middle. The origin of this receptor is a man aged 55 to 70 with active or convalescent COVID-19. The sample comprised peripheral blood. The chain links TRBV3-1 (or the pseudogene TRBV3-2) to TRBJ2-4; tentative D call: TRBD2 (6 bases). The CDR3 region has the DNA TGTGCCAGCAGCTACGCACTCGTCGCCGGGGGTGACATTCAGTACTTC. Encoded protein: CASSYALVAGGDIQYF.